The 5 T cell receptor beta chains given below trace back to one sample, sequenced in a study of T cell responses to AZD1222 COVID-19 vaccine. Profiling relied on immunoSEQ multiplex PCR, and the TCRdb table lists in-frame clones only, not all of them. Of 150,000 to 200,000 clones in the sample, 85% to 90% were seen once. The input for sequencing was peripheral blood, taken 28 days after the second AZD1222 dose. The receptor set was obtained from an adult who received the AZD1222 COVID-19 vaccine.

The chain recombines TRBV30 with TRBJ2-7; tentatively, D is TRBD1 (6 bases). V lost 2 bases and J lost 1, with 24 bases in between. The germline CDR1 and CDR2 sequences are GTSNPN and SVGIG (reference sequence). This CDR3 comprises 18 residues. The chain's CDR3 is CAWSSPLARLRGSYEQYF. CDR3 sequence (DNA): TGTGCCTGGAGTTCCCCCCTCGCTAGGCTCAGGGGATCCTACGAGCAGTACTTC.

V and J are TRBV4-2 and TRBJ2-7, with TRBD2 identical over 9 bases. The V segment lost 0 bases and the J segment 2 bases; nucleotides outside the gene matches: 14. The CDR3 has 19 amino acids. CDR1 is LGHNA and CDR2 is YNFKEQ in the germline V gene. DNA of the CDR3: TGTGCCAGCAGCCAAGACCCTCAGGGTAGCGGGGGAGGAACCTACGAGCAGTACTTC. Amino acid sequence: CASSQDPQGSGGGTYEQYF.

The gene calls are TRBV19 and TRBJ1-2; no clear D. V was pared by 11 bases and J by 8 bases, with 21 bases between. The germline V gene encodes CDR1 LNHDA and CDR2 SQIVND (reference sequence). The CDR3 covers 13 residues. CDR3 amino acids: CASSREGIGGYTF. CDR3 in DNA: TGTGCCTCATCTCGAGAAGGGATTGGAGGCTACACCTTC.

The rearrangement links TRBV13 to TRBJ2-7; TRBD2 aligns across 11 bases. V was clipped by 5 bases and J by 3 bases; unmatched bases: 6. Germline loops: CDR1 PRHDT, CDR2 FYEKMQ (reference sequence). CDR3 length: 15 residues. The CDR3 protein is CASSRKTSGSYEQYF. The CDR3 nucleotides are TGTGCCAGCAGCCGAAAAACTAGCGGGAGCTACGAGCAGTACTTC.

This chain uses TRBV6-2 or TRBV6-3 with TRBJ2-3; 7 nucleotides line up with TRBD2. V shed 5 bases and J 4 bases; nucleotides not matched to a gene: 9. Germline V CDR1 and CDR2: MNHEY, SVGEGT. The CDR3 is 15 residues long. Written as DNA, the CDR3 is TGTGCCAGCAGTGCTCCGGAGGGAGGGCCAGATACGCAGTATTTT. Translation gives CASSAPEGGPDTQYF.